The 31 T cell receptor beta chains reported below all come from one sample, sequenced in a study of cytomegalovirus exposure and HLA in healthy donors (TCRdb year 2017). Libraries were prepared through the immunoSEQ multiplex PCR assay. For the multiplex PCR, a mixture combining 60 forward primers for TCR Vbeta segments and 13 reverse primers for TCR Jbeta segments was used. In its TCRdb copy, this immuneACCESS table keeps in-frame sequences only and misses some clones. Where compared with another copy, unresolved V genes explain less than half of these, and the others have no known cause. A total of about 120,000 clones appear in this sample, around a tenth of them only once. Over 2.5% of the sample belongs to the ten largest clones. The sequenced sample was PBMCs. The receptors come from a man aged 25 to 45 in good health and CMV-seronegative.

This clone was observed a handful of times. The chain combines TRBV7-2 with TRBJ2-5; D gene unclear. Per germline, CDR1 SGHTA and CDR2 FQGNSA. The CDR3 runs to 14 residues. Trimming removed 2 bases from V and 5 bases from J, with 12 bases in between. CDR3 residues: CASSLFPSYETQYF. CDR3 coding DNA: TGTGCCAGCAGCTTATTCCCCTCCTATGAGACCCAGTACTTC.

The chain recombines TRBV21-1 with TRBJ1-2; the D call of TRBD1 is as the table states it, not checked on the DNA. TRBV21-1 is classified as a pseudogene. The CDR3 has 13 residues. In DNA form, the CDR3 reads TGTGCCAGCAGTCGGGACAGGGGGTATGGCTACACCTTC. This translates into CASSRDRGYGYTF.

CDR3: CASSELAGGNVPGELFF. As DNA, the CDR3 is TGTGCCAGCTCAGAACTAGCGGGGGGGAATGTCCCCGGGGAGCTGTTTTTT. The gene calls are TRBV9 and TRBJ2-2; 13 bases map to TRBD2. Germline values: CDR1 SGDLS, CDR2 YYNGEE. V was pared by 7 bases and J by 6 bases, with 12 bases of the junction left unmatched. This CDR3 is 17 amino acids long.

There are a few counts of this clone. The chain links TRBV4-3 to TRBJ2-3, with 10 bases matching TRBD2. The junction had 3 bases not matched to a gene; V was cut back by 0 bases and J by 0 bases. Germline V gene lookup returns CDR1 LGHNA and CDR2 YSLEER. The CDR3 loop spans 17 amino acids. The CDR3 coding sequence is TGCGCCAGCAGCCAAGATCTACTAGCGGGGAGCACAGATACGCAGTATTTT. Protein: CASSQDLLAGSTDTQYF.

The genes are TRBV4-1 and TRBJ2-7; TRBD1 aligns across 10 bases. J lost 5 bases, V lost 1 base, and 5 bases had no gene match. Per the germline V gene, CDR1 is MGHRA and CDR2 is YSYEKL. The CDR3 consists of 15 residues. The DNA for the CDR3 is TGCGCCAGCAGCCAAGTTGGGACAGGGGACCACGAGCAGTACTTC. As protein: CASSQVGTGDHEQYF.

To note about this clone: This specimen includes other DNA sequences encoding the same CDR3. Here the CDR3 reads CASSLADGGTYEQYF. The CDR3, as DNA: TGCGCCAGCAGCTTGGCCGACGGCGGTACCTACGAGCAGTACTTC. V gene TRBV5-1 combines with J gene TRBJ2-7; D is undetermined. There are 15 residues in the CDR3. The germline V gene has CDR1 SGHRS and CDR2 YFSETQ. V was pared by 0 bases and J by 2 bases, with 12 bases between.

The J gene is TRBJ2-2, the V gene TRBV7-6, with 10 bases identical to TRBD2. V dropped 2 bases and J dropped 6; count of bases not matched to a gene: 6. Germline V gene sequence: CDR1 SGHVS, CDR2 FNYEAQ. This CDR3 has 16 amino acids. CDR3 sequence reads: CASSLLAGGISGELFF. The CDR3 DNA reads TGTGCCAGCAGCTTATTAGCGGGAGGTATATCCGGGGAGCTGTTTTTT.

This clone was counted only a few times. This sequence joins TRBV19 and TRBJ1-3; D ambiguous. Germline loops: CDR1 LNHDA, CDR2 SQIVND (reference sequence). V lost 1 base to trimming and J lost 3 bases, with 7 bases between them. The CDR3 has 14 amino acids. Written as DNA, the CDR3 is TGTGCCAGTAGTATAGCACAGCATGGAAACACCATATATTTT. It specifies CASSIAQHGNTIYF.

The chain employs TRBV7-2 and TRBJ2-7; 10 bases match TRBD1. The CDR3 totals 15 residues. J lost 1 base, V lost 2 bases, and 2 bases had no gene match. Germline V gene sequence: CDR1 SGHTA, CDR2 FQGNSA. CDR3 in DNA: TGTGCCAGCAGCTTACAGGGACAGGGGTCCTACGAGCAGTACTTC. Its translation is CASSLQGQGSYEQYF.

The table lists this clone with a few counts. The rearrangement uses TRBV5-4 and TRBJ1-6, with D perhaps matching TRBD1 (6 bases). V shed 5 bases and J shed 0 bases, with 9 bases lying between them. Germline CDR1 is SGHNT and CDR2 is YYREEE (reference sequence). The CDR3 runs to 15 residues. CDR3 residues: CASRSDSSYNSPLHF. In DNA form, the CDR3 reads TGTGCCAGCAGGTCGGACAGCTCCTATAATTCACCCCTCCACTTT.

The rearrangement joins TRBV9 to TRBJ2-4; maybe TRBD1 (5 bases). This CDR3 spans 15 amino acids. Looked up from germline, CDR1 is SGDLS and CDR2 is YYNGEE. V was trimmed by 3 bases and J by 3 bases, leaving 13 bases between them. CDR3 amino acids: CASSALGQGKNIQYF. The DNA for the CDR3 is TGTGCCAGCAGCGCCCTCGGGCAGGGCAAAAACATTCAGTACTTC.

V gene TRBV14 combines with J gene TRBJ2-7; D is uncertain. The CDR3 has 12 amino acids. Germline values: CDR1 SGHDN, CDR2 FVKESK. Trimming pared 4 bases from V and 7 bases from J, leaving 11 bases between. CDR3 sequence reads: CASSPGPFEQYF. The CDR3 DNA reads TGTGCCAGCAGCCCGGGTCCTTTTGAGCAGTACTTC.

This clone has more than one count but fewer than ten. This sequence joins TRBV19 and TRBJ2-1; TRBD2 matches 9 bases. Germline V gene lookup returns CDR1 LNHDA and CDR2 SQIVND (reference sequence). Losses at the gene ends were 5 bases for V and 16 bases for J; bases not matched to a gene: 9. The CDR3 contains 12 residues. The CDR3 bases are TGTGCCAGTAGTCCTACTAGCGGGCGAGTCTTCTTC. Translating it yields CASSPTSGRVFF. Variable domain in full (rest from reference TRBV19 and TRBJ2-1): DGGITQSPKYLFRKEGQNVTLSCEQNLNHDAMYWYRQDPGQGLRLIYYSQIVNDFQKGDIAEGYSVSREKKESFPLTVTSAQKNPTAFYLCASSPTSGRVFFGPGTRLTVL.

This clone turned up a few times. This sequence joins TRBV27 and TRBJ2-7; 8 bases align to TRBD1. The V gene end was trimmed by 5 bases and the J gene end by 2 bases; junction bases not matched to a gene: 5. Germline loops: CDR1 MNHEY, CDR2 SMNVEV (reference sequence). This CDR3 is 14 amino acids long. CDR3 in amino acids: CASSPGQDPYEQYF. The CDR3 DNA reads TGTGCCAGCAGTCCGGGACAGGATCCCTACGAGCAGTACTTC.

As concerns this clone: Distinct nucleotide sequences in the sample also encode this CDR3. V is TRBV5-1 and J is TRBJ1-4; 7 positions match TRBD1. The trim removed 4 bases at V and 4 bases at J, leaving 7 bases unmatched. Germline V gives CDR1 SGHRS, CDR2 YFSETQ. CDR3 length equals 15 residues. In DNA, the CDR3 is TGCGCCAGCAGCAGACAGGGAGGCGGTAATGAAAAACTGTTTTTT. It yields the protein CASSRQGGGNEKLFF.

The CDR3 DNA reads TGTGCCAGCAGCCCCGGAGCTCGAGAATTCAATGAGCAGTTCTTC. Translating it yields CASSPGAREFNEQFF. The chain links TRBV7-8 to TRBJ2-1, with no clear D. V was cut by 5 bases and J by 6 bases, with 17 bases left in between. Germline CDR1 SGHVS, CDR2 FQNEAQ. The CDR3 is 15 amino acids.

The rearrangement links TRBV4-1 to TRBJ1-2; no reliable D call. The V and J ends lost 0 bases and 4 bases respectively, with 15 bases between them. From germline, CDR1 is MGHRA and CDR2 YSYEKL. The CDR3 sequence is 16 residues long. The CDR3 DNA is TGCGCCAGCAGCCAAGATCCCCATGGCAGAAGCTATGGCTACACCTTC. This translates into CASSQDPHGRSYGYTF.

The genes are TRBV6-1 and TRBJ2-1, with 8 bases fitting TRBD1. V shed 8 bases, J shed 8 bases, and the junction held 8 bases outside the gene matches. The CDR3 spans 13 residues. Germline V gives CDR1 MNHNS, CDR2 SASEGT. The CDR3 bases are TGTGCCAGCCGGGACAGGCGACGGGATGAGCAGTTCTTC. Translation: CASRDRRRDEQFF.

The gene calls are TRBV2 and TRBJ1-2; tentatively, D is TRBD1 (6 bases). V was clipped by 3 bases and J by 2 bases, with 13 bases between them. Germline loops: CDR1 SNHLY, CDR2 FYNNEI. The CDR3 sequence is 15 residues long. The CDR3 protein is CASSDPQGMNYGYTF. The CDR3 nucleotides read TGTGCCAGCAGTGACCCTCAGGGGATGAACTATGGCTACACCTTC.

This clone was counted a few times. The chain uses TRBV27 and TRBJ2-7; D uncertain. This CDR3 is 12 amino acids long. The ends were cut back, 8 bases at V and 2 bases at J, with 10 bases in the middle. Germline-derived CDR1 and CDR2 are MNHEY and SMNVEV (reference sequence). CDR3 nucleotide sequence: TGTGCCAGCCGTCTCGGTCCCTACGAGCAGTACTTC. It encodes CASRLGPYEQYF.

This clone was seen a handful of times. The rearrangement uses TRBV25-1 and TRBJ1-1; 8 bases line up with TRBD1. V gave up 2 bases and J gave up 5 bases; unmatched junction bases: 4. The CDR3 is 14 residues long. CDR1 and CDR2 (germline): MGHDK, SYGVNS. Here the CDR3 DNA reads TGTGCCAGCAGTGAACAGGGGGCGGTAACTGAAGCTTTCTTT. It encodes CASSEQGAVTEAFF.

This clone was counted only a few times. The chain is built from TRBV19 and TRBJ2-3; 9 nucleotides match TRBD2. Germline loops: CDR1 LNHDA, CDR2 SQIVND (reference sequence). V shed 3 bases, J shed 4 bases, and the junction held 8 bases outside the gene matches. This CDR3 has 16 residues. The CDR3 DNA is TGTGCCAGTAGTATCTCGGCTAGCGGGGTCCCAGATACGCAGTATTTT. Amino acid sequence: CASSISASGVPDTQYF. Supplemented by reference TRBV19 and TRBJ2-3, the full variable domain reads DGGITQSPKYLFRKEGQNVTLSCEQNLNHDAMYWYRQDPGQGLRLIYYSQIVNDFQKGDIAEGYSVSREKKESFPLTVTSAQKNPTAFYLCASSISASGVPDTQYFGPGTRLTVL.

This clone was recorded a few times. The chain couples TRBV9 to TRBJ2-7; TRBD2 matches at 12 bases. V was pared by 0 bases and J by 5 bases, with 3 bases of the junction left unmatched. This CDR3 is 15 amino acids long. The germline V gene encodes CDR1 SGDLS and CDR2 YYNGEE. The CDR3: CASSVGLAGVDEQYF. DNA for the CDR3: TGTGCCAGCAGCGTAGGACTAGCGGGAGTCGACGAGCAGTACTTC.

This clone was counted only a few times. The chain joins TRBV21-1 to TRBJ1-5. TRBV21-1 is labeled a pseudogene. CDR3 size: 12 residues. The CDR3 DNA sequence: TGTGCCAGTTTAAATAGCAATCAGCCCCAGCATTTT. Residues: CASLNSNQPQHF.

V usage is TRBV7-2 and J usage is TRBJ2-2; D is perhaps TRBD1 (5 bases). The V and J ends lost 5 bases and 2 bases respectively, with 15 bases between them. There are 16 residues in the CDR3. The germline gives CDR1 SGHTA, CDR2 FQGNSA. CDR3 nucleotides: TGTGCCAGCAGCATATCGAGGACATTCAACACCGGGGAGCTGTTTTTT. Its protein is CASSISRTFNTGELFF.

This clone was counted only a few times. V and J are TRBV5-1 and TRBJ1-4; 10 bases are a match to TRBD1. The length of the CDR3 is 15 residues. Looked up from germline, CDR1 is SGHRS and CDR2 is YFSETQ. After removal of 4 bases from V and 8 bases from J, the junction contained 8 bases not matched to a gene. The CDR3 sequence: CASSPWGTGDEKLFF. The CDR3 DNA reads as TGCGCCAGCAGCCCCTGGGGGACAGGGGACGAAAAACTGTTTTTT.

V gene TRBV7-2 combines with J gene TRBJ2-1; 10 nucleotides agree with TRBD2. Germline V CDR1 and CDR2: SGHTA, FQGNSA. This CDR3 comprises 16 residues. V was clipped by 4 bases and J by 7 bases; unmatched bases: 10. This chain's CDR3 is CASSSTSGANRNEQFF. Written as DNA, the CDR3 is TGTGCCAGCAGCTCCACTAGCGGGGCGAATAGGAATGAGCAGTTCTTC.

This clone was seen only a few times. The chain employs TRBV5-6 and TRBJ1-3; a possible D gene is TRBD1 (6 bases). V dropped 1 base and J dropped 2 bases, with 7 bases sitting between them. This CDR3 spans 14 amino acids. CDR1 and CDR2 (germline): SGHDT, YYEEEE. CDR3 nucleotides: TGTGCCAGCAGCTTGAACAGGGCTGGAAACACCATATATTTT. Residues: CASSLNRAGNTIYF.

This clone appeared a few times. V usage is TRBV5-1 and J usage is TRBJ2-3; 9 bases are shared with TRBD2. Germline CDR1 is SGHRS and CDR2 is YFSETQ. V shed 4 bases, J shed 5 bases, and the junction held 8 bases outside the gene matches. This CDR3 comprises 15 residues. CDR3: CASSPTGSGGDTQYF. The CDR3, as DNA: TGCGCCAGCAGCCCCACGGGTAGCGGGGGAGATACGCAGTATTTT.

This clone came up a few times. The J gene is TRBJ2-7, the V gene TRBV7-9, with 9 nucleotides matching TRBD1. The CDR3 covers 14 residues. The V gene's germline CDR1 is SEHNR and CDR2 FQNEAQ (reference sequence). V lost 8 bases to trimming and J lost 4 bases; unmatched junction nucleotides: 9. CDR3 loop: CASGKQGAQYEQYF. In nucleotides, the CDR3 is TGTGCCAGCGGGAAACAGGGGGCGCAATACGAGCAGTACTTC.

This clone has just a few counts. The chain is built from TRBV28 and TRBJ1-2; D is perhaps TRBD1 (6 bases). CDR3 size: 14 residues. CDR1 is MDHEN, CDR2 SYDVKM, per germline. V shed 6 bases and J shed 3 bases, with 14 bases lying between them. DNA of the CDR3: TGTGCCAGCAGCCCCGGGGGGGCGGACTATGGCTACACCTTC. It encodes CASSPGGADYGYTF.